This T cell receptor beta chain was sequenced in a study of T cells in Graves' hyperthyroidism and ophthalmopathy. There are many counts of this clonotype. Its matching antigen is unknown. TCR beta CDR3 regions were amplified from RNA. Primed by the HTBI set, a first-round RT-PCR was run on the TCR CDR3. One entry per CDR3 protein results from TCRdb running MiXCR on the multiplex PCR reads. The sample yields about 570,000 distinct CDR3 sequences, under 60% seen once. V was clipped by 4 bases and J by 5 bases; unmatched bases: 8. The CDR3 covers 14 residues. Per the germline V gene, CDR1 is SQVTM and CDR2 is ANQGSEA. Exclusion of a patient resulted from uncontrolled infection, other autoimmune disease, pregnancy or lactation. Diagnoses used clinical symptoms, serum thyroxine and TRAb, thyroid ultrasound and orbital computed tomography. Points from the study as a whole: Most clonotypes expanded in thyroid above 0.001 were likewise present in blood.

The source of this sequence is an adult woman with Graves' disease, either hyperthyroidism or ophthalmopathy (not recorded which). The specimen was peripheral blood or thyroid tissue (not recorded which). The rearrangement links TRBV29-1 to TRBJ2-5; 9 nucleotides agree with TRBD2. The CDR3 is CSVASGRSRETQYF. In nucleotides, the CDR3 is TGCAGCGTTGCCAGCGGGAGGTCTCGGGAGACCCAGTACTTC. Variable domain in full (rest from reference TRBV29-1 and TRBJ2-5): SAVISQKPSRDICQRGTSLTIQCQVDSQVTMMFWYRQQPGQSLTLIATANQGSEATYESGFVIDKFPISRPNLTFSTLTVSNMSPEDSSIYLCSVASGRSRETQYFGPGTRLLVL.